The 10 T cell receptor beta chains below all came from one sample that was sequenced in a study of naive and memory T cell subsets. Both TRBC1 and TRBC2 were covered by a beta constant-region primer of two equimolar oligonucleotides. Four rounds of PCR amplified the ligated cDNA using nested alpha and beta constant-region primers plus SP2. TCRdb processed the UMI-ligation and nested PCR reads anew with MiXCR; each CDR3 protein has one entry. The repertoire holds some 110,000 distinct CDR3 sequences, with 30% to 45% as singletons. The sequencing input was central memory CD4+ T cells from blood. These receptors originate from a human donor in good health.

The chain joins TRBV14 to TRBJ1-4, with D unclear. The V end lost 1 base, the J end lost 4 bases, and 10 bases lay between the germline ends. The CDR3 runs 15 residues. Germline V lookup: CDR1 SGHDN, CDR2 FVKESK. CDR3 residues: CASSQAVGFNEKLFF. The CDR3 region has the DNA TGTGCCAGCAGCCAAGCCGTAGGGTTTAATGAAAAACTGTTTTTT.

This clonotype came up once. The J gene is TRBJ2-6, the V gene TRBV20-1; the D is unclear. Germline CDR1 is DFQATT and CDR2 is SNEGSKA (reference sequence). V was cut by 1 base and J by 0 bases, with 19 bases left in between. CDR3 length: 19 amino acids. The DNA of the CDR3 is TGCAGTGCTAGAGGGACCATCGGTCTGGCCAGCTCTGGGGCCAACGTCCTGACTTTC. Its translation: CSARGTIGLASSGANVLTF.

The CDR3 protein is CSSLAGGSWETQYF. CDR3 nucleotides: TGCAGCTCCCTGGCGGGAGGGTCTTGGGAGACCCAGTACTTC. The genes are TRBV29-1 and TRBJ2-5; 9 nucleotides match TRBD2. The CDR3 extends over 14 amino acids. V shed 8 bases, J shed 5 bases, and the junction held 12 bases outside the gene matches. Germline CDR1 is SQVTM and CDR2 is ANQGSEA.

This sequence joins TRBV19 and TRBJ2-1, with D unclear. The CDR3 covers 16 residues. In germline, CDR1 is LNHDA, CDR2 SQIVND (reference sequence). Between the trimmed V and J ends, which lost 0 bases and 3 bases, there was a span of 12 bases. The DNA for the CDR3 is TGTGCCAGTAGTATAGATCGTGGCGGACGCTACAATGAGCAGTTCTTC. It yields the protein CASSIDRGGRYNEQFF.

The sample holds one count of this clonotype. The chain has TRBV20-1 and TRBJ2-1; weak D call: TRBD1 (6 bases). Germline assignment: CDR1 DFQATT and CDR2 SNEGSKA (reference sequence). V gave up 5 bases and J gave up 8 bases, with 19 bases separating them. There are 14 residues in the CDR3. The CDR3 sequence: CSASTGHLVDEQFF. In DNA form, the CDR3 reads TGCAGTGCTTCGACAGGACACCTGGTGGATGAGCAGTTCTTC.

There are a few counts of this clonotype. This chain links TRBV9 with TRBJ1-6; possibly TRBD1 for D (5 bases). The CDR3 has 13 amino acids. Per germline, CDR1 SGDLS and CDR2 YYNGEE. Trimming pared 2 bases from V and 7 bases from J, leaving 7 bases between. CDR3 sequence (DNA): TGTGCCAGCAGCGTCGGGGGAAATTCACCCCTCCACTTT. This codes for CASSVGGNSPLHF. Complete variable domain (other parts from reference TRBV9 and TRBJ1-6): DSGVTQTPKHLITATGQRVTLRCSPRSGDLSVYWYQQSLDQGLQFLIQYYNGEERAKGNILERFSAQQFPDLHSELNLSSLELGDSALYFCASSVGGNSPLHFGNGTRLTVT.

This clonotype was detected only a few times. The chain combines TRBV5-1 with TRBJ2-5; D call uncertain. This CDR3 spans 13 amino acids. V shed 3 bases and J shed 2 bases, with 8 bases lying between them. From germline, CDR1 is SGHRS and CDR2 YFSETQ. The CDR3 DNA follows: TGCGCCAGCAGCTCCCGCACGCAAGAGACCCAGTACTTC. Amino acids: CASSSRTQETQYF.

This chain links TRBV7-9 with TRBJ1-1; D unclear. This CDR3 contains 13 residues. The V gene's germline CDR1 is SEHNR and CDR2 FQNEAQ (reference sequence). Trimming left V 3 bases short and J 1 base short, with 6 bases between. The CDR3 nucleotides are TGTGCCAGCAGCTTTTCTCAGAACACTGAAGCTTTCTTT. Amino acids: CASSFSQNTEAFF.

This clonotype has only a few counts. The chain employs TRBV10-3 and TRBJ2-2, with unresolved D. Germline V gene sequence: CDR1 ENHRY, CDR2 SYGVKD. The CDR3 runs 16 residues. Trimming left V 3 bases short and J 0 bases short, with 11 bases between. In DNA, the CDR3 is TGTGCCATCAGTGACCCCCGGCCACCGAACACCGGGGAGCTGTTTTTT. It codes for CAISDPRPPNTGELFF.

A single count supports this clonotype. The rearrangement joins TRBV24-1 to TRBJ2-6; 8 nucleotides line up with TRBD1. The CDR3 length is 16 residues. V lost 2 bases to trimming and J lost 4 bases; unmatched junction nucleotides: 3. CDR1 KGHDR and CDR2 SFDVKD come from the germline V gene. CDR3 in amino acids: CATSDSTGAGANVLTF. The CDR3 nucleotides read TGTGCCACCAGTGATTCGACAGGGGCCGGGGCCAACGTCCTGACTTTC.